This T cell receptor (beta chain) was captured by sequencing in a study of identical twins. Study observations and caveats: A lower insertion count was a feature of abundant cord blood beta clonotypes, with no such feature in memory repertoires.

All donors were healthy Caucasians. Trimming at V came to 4 bases and at J to 6 bases, leaving 13 bases not matched to a gene. The germline CDR1 and CDR2 sequences are SGHDN and FVKESK. The CDR3 is made up of 17 amino acids. Concerning this clonotype: The antigen remains undetermined.

TCRdb re-called the 5' RACE reads with MiXCR, one entry per CDR3 protein. The data contain 500,000 to 700,000 distinct CDR3 sequences, under 8.5% of them seen just once; the ten biggest clones take up roughly 1.5%. These same data were also listed under a study on yellow fever vaccine responses in identical twins.

The rearrangement links TRBV14 to TRBJ2-1; the match to TRBD1 covers 9 bases. The specimen was PBMCs. This TCR derives from a woman under 30 in good health. CDR3 sequence reads: CASSLTGTGTFFNEQFF. The CDR3 DNA is TGTGCCAGCAGCCTAACCGGGACAGGGACTTTTTTCAATGAGCAGTTCTTC.